This T cell receptor beta chain is from a study of tumor and adjacent non-tumor tissue in lung cancer. Study-wide results and caveats: Patients with more diverse tumor TCRs had worse survival.

Only a few counts were recorded for this clonotype. The antigen is not known. The library came from three nested PCR rounds adapted from ARM-PCR protocols. TCRdb reprocessed the multiplex PCR reads with MiXCR, giving one entry per CDR3 protein. The table records roughly 120,000 distinct CDR3 sequences, 60% to 65% of them present only once. No cell sorting was done before RNA was extracted from the tissue. Distant lung tissue was collected more than 3 cm away from the tumor edge. Newly diagnosed lung cancer patients had thoracic surgery in China, August–late 2014, without prior chemotherapy. The CDR3 has 16 amino acids. Germline CDR1 and CDR2: PRHDT and FYEKMQ (reference sequence). The V and J ends lost 1 base and 0 bases respectively, with 13 bases between them.

The clonotype originates from a man aged 60 to 75 with non-small cell lung cancer. The chain joins TRBV13 to TRBJ2-7, with D perhaps given as TRBD1 or TRBD2 (5 bases each). Sequencing input: distant non-tumor lung tissue. The CDR3, as DNA: TGTGCCAGCAGCTTAGCCCGGGGCCGGAGCTCCTACGAGCAGTACTTC. Its protein is CASSLARGRSSYEQYF. Looking up the rest from reference TRBV13 and TRBJ2-7 gives the full variable domain: AAGVIQSPRHLIKEKRETATLKCYPIPRHDTVYWYQQGPGQDPQFLISFYEKMQSDKGSIPDRFSAQQFSDYHSELNMSSLELGDSALYFCASSLARGRSSYEQYFGPGTRLTVT.